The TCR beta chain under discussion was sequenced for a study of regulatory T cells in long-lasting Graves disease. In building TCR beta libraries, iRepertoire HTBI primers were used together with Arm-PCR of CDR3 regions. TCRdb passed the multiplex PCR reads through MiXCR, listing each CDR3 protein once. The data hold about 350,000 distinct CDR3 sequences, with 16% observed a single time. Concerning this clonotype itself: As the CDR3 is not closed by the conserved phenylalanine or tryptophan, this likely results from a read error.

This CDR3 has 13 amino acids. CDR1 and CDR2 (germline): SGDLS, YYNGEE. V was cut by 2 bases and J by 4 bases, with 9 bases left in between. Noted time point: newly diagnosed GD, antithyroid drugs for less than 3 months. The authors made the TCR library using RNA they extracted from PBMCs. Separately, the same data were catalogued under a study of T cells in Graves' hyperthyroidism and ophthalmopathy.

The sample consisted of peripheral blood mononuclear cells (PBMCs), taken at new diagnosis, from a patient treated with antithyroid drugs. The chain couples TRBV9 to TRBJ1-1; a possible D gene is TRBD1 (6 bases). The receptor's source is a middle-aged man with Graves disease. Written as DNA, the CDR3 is TGTGCCAGCAGCGTCGAGGGGGTCACTGAAGCTTTCTCT. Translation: CASSVEGVTEAFS.